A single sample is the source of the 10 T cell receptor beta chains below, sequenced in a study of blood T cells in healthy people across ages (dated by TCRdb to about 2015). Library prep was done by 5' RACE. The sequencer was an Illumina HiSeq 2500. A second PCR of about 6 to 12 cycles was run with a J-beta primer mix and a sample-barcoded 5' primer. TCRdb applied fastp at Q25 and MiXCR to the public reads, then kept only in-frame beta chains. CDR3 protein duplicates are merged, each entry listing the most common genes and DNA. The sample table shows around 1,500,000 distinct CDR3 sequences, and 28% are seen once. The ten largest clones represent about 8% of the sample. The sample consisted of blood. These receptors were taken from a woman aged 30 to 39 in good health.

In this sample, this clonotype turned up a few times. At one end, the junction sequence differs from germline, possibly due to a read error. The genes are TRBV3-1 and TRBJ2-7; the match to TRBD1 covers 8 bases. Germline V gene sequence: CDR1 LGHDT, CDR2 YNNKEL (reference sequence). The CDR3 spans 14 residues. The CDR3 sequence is CAGSHEDRAFEQYF. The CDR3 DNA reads TGTGCCGGCAGCCACGAGGACAGGGCTTTCGAGCAGTACTTC.

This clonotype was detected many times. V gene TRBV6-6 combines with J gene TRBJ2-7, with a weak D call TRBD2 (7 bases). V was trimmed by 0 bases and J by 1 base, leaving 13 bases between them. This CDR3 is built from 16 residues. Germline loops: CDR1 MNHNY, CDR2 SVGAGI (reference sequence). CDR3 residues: CASSYSKRGGSYEQYF. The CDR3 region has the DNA TGTGCCAGCAGTTACTCGAAAAGGGGGGGTTCCTACGAGCAGTACTTC.

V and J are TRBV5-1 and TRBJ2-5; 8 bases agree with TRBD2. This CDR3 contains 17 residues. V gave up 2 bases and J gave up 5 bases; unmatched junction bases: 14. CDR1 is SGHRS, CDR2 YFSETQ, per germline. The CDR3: CASSLPSGPSTRETQYF. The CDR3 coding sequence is TGCGCCAGCAGCTTACCTAGCGGGCCCTCGACAAGGGAGACCCAGTACTTC.

CDR3 coding DNA: TGTGCCACCAGCGGACAGGCAAGTAATCAGCCCCAGCATTTT. Its protein is CATSGQASNQPQHF. The chain joins TRBV15 to TRBJ1-5; TRBD1 matches 7 bases. CDR1 and CDR2 (germline): LNHNV, YYDKDF (reference sequence). This CDR3 is 14 amino acids long. J was trimmed by 4 bases and V by 5 bases; bases with no gene match: 5. The full variable domain, rest sourced from reference TRBV15 and TRBJ1-5, is DAMVIQNPRYQVTQFGKPVTLSCSQTLNHNVMYWYQQKSSQAPKLLFHYYDKDFNNEADTPDNFQSRRPNTSFCFLDIRSPGLGDTAMYLCATSGQASNQPQHFGDGTRLSIL.

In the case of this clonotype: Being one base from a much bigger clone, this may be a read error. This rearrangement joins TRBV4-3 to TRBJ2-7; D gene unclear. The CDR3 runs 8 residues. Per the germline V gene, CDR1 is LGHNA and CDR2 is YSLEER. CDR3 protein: CFYNEQYF. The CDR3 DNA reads TGCTTCTACAATGAGCAGTACTTC.

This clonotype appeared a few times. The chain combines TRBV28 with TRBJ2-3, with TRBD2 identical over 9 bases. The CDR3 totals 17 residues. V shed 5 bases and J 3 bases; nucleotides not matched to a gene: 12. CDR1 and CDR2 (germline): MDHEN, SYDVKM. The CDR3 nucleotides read TGTGCCAGCAGTCCCCAAGGTGCGGGGGGGCTGACAGATACGCAGTATTTT. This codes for CASSPQGAGGLTDTQYF.

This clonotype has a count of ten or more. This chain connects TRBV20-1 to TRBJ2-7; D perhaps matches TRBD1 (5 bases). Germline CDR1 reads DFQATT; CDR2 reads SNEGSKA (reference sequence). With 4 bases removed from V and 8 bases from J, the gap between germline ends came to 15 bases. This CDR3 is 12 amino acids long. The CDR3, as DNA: TGCAGTGCTAAGACAGAGGTGGTCCAGCAGTACTTC. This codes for CSAKTEVVQQYF.

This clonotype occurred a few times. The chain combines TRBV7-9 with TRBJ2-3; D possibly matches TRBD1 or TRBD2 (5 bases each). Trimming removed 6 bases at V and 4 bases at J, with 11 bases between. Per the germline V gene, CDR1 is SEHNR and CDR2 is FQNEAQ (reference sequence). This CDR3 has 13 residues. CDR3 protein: CASREGFPDTQYF. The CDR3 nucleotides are TGTGCCAGCAGAGAGGGGTTCCCAGATACGCAGTATTTT.

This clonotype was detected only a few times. CDR3 residues: CASSQGPGGNQPQHF. The DNA for the CDR3 is TGCGCCAGCAGCCAAGGACCAGGGGGCAATCAGCCCCAGCATTTT. The rearrangement joins TRBV4-3 to TRBJ1-5; tentative D call: TRBD1 (6 bases). CDR1 is LGHNA, CDR2 YSLEER, per germline. This CDR3 spans 15 amino acids. Trimming shortened V by 1 base and J by 2 bases, and 9 bases separated the two germline ends.

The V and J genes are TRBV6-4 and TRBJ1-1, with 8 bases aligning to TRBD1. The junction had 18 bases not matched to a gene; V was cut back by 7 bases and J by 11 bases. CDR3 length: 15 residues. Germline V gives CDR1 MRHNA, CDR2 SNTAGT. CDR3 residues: CASKDYPDRDSMAFF. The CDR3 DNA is TGTGCCAGCAAGGACTATCCGGACAGGGACTCCATGGCTTTCTTT.